The 12 T cell receptor beta chains listed next were all sequenced from one sample in a study of brain T cells in children with intractable seizures (dated by TCRdb to about 2021). The label giving this sample's time point can be read as: resected brain tissue, or blood drawn just prior to surgery. Receptor amplification or capture employed the immunoSEQ multiplex PCR assay. Here the immuneACCESS table is served through TCRdb, limited to in-frame sequences with V and J called. Missing clones are a known gap in these copies; in checked studies unresolved V genes cover under half, and the rest lacks a known reason. This sample gives approximately 77,000 clones in total; about 93% of them show up just once. The ten largest clones add up to over 1.5% of the sample. The sequenced sample was peripheral blood, obtained at surgery. These receptors originate from a boy under two years old with tuberous sclerosis and intractable seizures.

The chain uses TRBV3-1 (or the pseudogene TRBV3-2) and TRBJ1-5; TRBD1 agrees at 7 bases. CDR1 is LGHDT and CDR2 is YNNKEL in the germline V gene (reference sequence). With V trimmed by 3 bases and J by 5 bases, 4 bases remained unmatched. The CDR3 has 14 residues. CDR3: CASSQGDRDQPQHF. The DNA for the CDR3 is TGTGCCAGCAGCCAGGGAGACAGGGATCAGCCCCAGCATTTT.

V usage is TRBV24-1 and J usage is TRBJ2-1; 8 bases map to TRBD2. The CDR3 runs to 14 residues. The V and J ends lost 7 bases and 5 bases, in that order; junction bases with no gene match: 6. CDR1 is KGHDR, CDR2 SFDVKD, per germline. The DNA for the CDR3 is TGTGCCACCAGCGGGGGACTAGAAAACAATGAGCAGTTCTTC. Translating it yields CATSGGLENNEQFF.

The chain joins TRBV4-2 to TRBJ2-3; TRBD2 agrees at 9 bases. Per the germline V gene, CDR1 is LGHNA and CDR2 is YNFKEQ. CDR3 size: 17 residues. Trimming at V came to 1 base and at J to 3 bases, leaving 8 bases not matched to a gene. DNA for the CDR3: TGTGCCAGCAGCCAAGTATTGGTCCTAGCGGGAACAGATACGCAGTATTTT. This encodes CASSQVLVLAGTDTQYF.

A remark on this clone: Other DNA sequences from this sample encode an identical CDR3 as well. The rearrangement joins TRBV24-1 to TRBJ1-5; D call uncertain. V was pared by 3 bases and J by 0 bases, with 5 bases between. In germline, CDR1 is KGHDR, CDR2 SFDVKD. The CDR3 spans 14 residues. In DNA, the CDR3 is TGTGCCACCAGTGATCCGGGTAGCAATCAGCCCCAGCATTTT. Protein product: CATSDPGSNQPQHF.

The chain combines TRBV27 with TRBJ2-5; 8 bases align to TRBD1. The CDR3 length is 13 residues. V trimming: 4 bases; J trimming: 7 bases; junction bases outside the gene matches: 5. Germline lookup yields CDR1 MNHEY and CDR2 SMNVEV (reference sequence). The CDR3 nucleotides are TGTGCCAGCAGTTGGCAGGGGGCCGGGACCCAGTACTTC. Its protein product is CASSWQGAGTQYF.

This chain connects TRBV9 to TRBJ2-7; D perhaps matches TRBD1 (5 bases). This CDR3 spans 15 amino acids. The germline gives CDR1 SGDLS, CDR2 YYNGEE. Trimming left V 0 bases short and J 3 bases short, with 13 bases between. The CDR3 reads CASSVGAGHIYEQYF. The CDR3 bases are TGTGCCAGCAGCGTAGGGGCTGGACACATCTACGAGCAGTACTTC.

The chain links TRBV30 to TRBJ2-7; D possibly corresponds to TRBD2 (5 bases). From germline, CDR1 is GTSNPN and CDR2 SVGIG (reference sequence). The CDR3 runs 14 residues. V was cut by 4 bases and J by 0 bases, with 13 bases left in between. This chain's CDR3 is CAWTFIGNSYEQYF. As DNA, the CDR3 is TGTGCCTGGACCTTCATCGGGAACTCCTACGAGCAGTACTTC.

The rearrangement uses TRBV24-1 and TRBJ1-5; 10 bases match TRBD1. With 3 bases clipped from V and 9 bases from J, the junction kept 7 bases outside the gene matches. This CDR3 region has 15 residues. CDR1 and CDR2 from the germline V gene are KGHDR and SFDVKD. As DNA, the CDR3 is TGTGCCACCAGTGATCCCGGGACAGGGGAAAGGCCCCAGCATTTT. This translates into CATSDPGTGERPQHF.

This rearrangement joins TRBV15 to TRBJ2-3; D gene unclear. The germline gives CDR1 LNHNV, CDR2 YYDKDF (reference sequence). This CDR3 region has 16 residues. Trimming removed 0 bases from V and 6 bases from J, with 16 bases in between. The CDR3 region is CATSRDSVFGSDTQYF. Written as DNA, the CDR3 is TGTGCCACCAGCAGAGATTCGGTCTTTGGATCCGATACGCAGTATTTT.

The rearrangement joins TRBV7-6 to TRBJ2-4; TRBD2 matches 9 bases. Germline-derived CDR1 and CDR2 are SGHVS and FNYEAQ. There are 16 residues in the CDR3. Trimming took 3 bases from V and 9 from J; bases not matched to a gene: 12. Here the CDR3 DNA reads TGTGCCAGCAGCTTGAACCGTGAAGCGGGGGGAGGCATTCAGTACTTC. Its protein is CASSLNREAGGGIQYF.

This clone turned up a few times. The chain carries TRBV19 and TRBJ2-1, with 12 positions matching TRBD2. Losses at the gene ends were 6 bases for V and 4 bases for J; bases not matched to a gene: 4. Germline CDR1 LNHDA, CDR2 SQIVND (reference sequence). The CDR3 spans 15 residues. Here the CDR3 reads CASSPGTSGYNEQFF. The CDR3, as DNA: TGTGCCAGTAGCCCCGGGACTAGCGGGTACAATGAGCAGTTCTTC.

The rearrangement uses TRBV6-1 and TRBJ2-5; D possibly corresponds to TRBD2 (5 bases). CDR1 and CDR2 (germline): MNHNS, SASEGT. The CDR3 has 12 residues. V was clipped by 6 bases and J by 7 bases, with 12 bases between them. CDR3 residues: CASSHGRGTQYF. For the CDR3, the DNA is TGTGCCAGCAGCCACGGACGGGGGACCCAGTACTTC.